This T cell receptor (beta chain) was sequenced for a study of cytomegalovirus exposure and HLA in healthy donors. Whole-study context: A preliminary data release comprised roughly 85 million unique TCRs obtained from HLA-typed donors. Within the Caucasian-associated ancestry cluster were 81% of the roughly 400 genotyped donors.

Primers for the PCR totalled 60 Vbeta and 13 Jbeta. Data came from immunoSEQ multiplex PCR; TCRdb stores just in-frame clones and leaves some out. The table has about 150,000 clones, roughly four fifths seen once. Regarding this clone: Its antigen is currently unknown.

General study results and limits: A later analysis linked around 15,000 TCR beta sequences to HLA alleles at 0.05 false discovery rate.

This sequence was found in a man aged 30 to 39 in good health and CMV-seronegative. The material sequenced was PBMCs.

CDR3: CASSSGITDTQYF. The CDR3 nucleotides read TGTGCCAGCAGCTCGGGGATCACAGATACGCAGTATTTT. This chain joins TRBV11-1 and TRBJ2-3; D is perhaps TRBD2 (5 bases). This CDR3 spans 13 amino acids. Germline lookup yields CDR1 SGHAT and CDR2 FQDESV (reference sequence). Trimming removed 4 bases at V and 2 bases at J, with 7 bases between.